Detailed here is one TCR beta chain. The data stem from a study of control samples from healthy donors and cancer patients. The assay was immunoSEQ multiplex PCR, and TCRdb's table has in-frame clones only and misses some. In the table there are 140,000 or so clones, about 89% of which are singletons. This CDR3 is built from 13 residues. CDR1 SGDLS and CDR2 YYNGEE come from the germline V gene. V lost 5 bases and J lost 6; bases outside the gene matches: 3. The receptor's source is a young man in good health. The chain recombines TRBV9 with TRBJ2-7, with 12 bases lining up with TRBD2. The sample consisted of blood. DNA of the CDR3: TGTGCCAGCAGTCGGACTAGCGGGGCCGAGCAGTACTTC. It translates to CASSRTSGAEQYF.